This TCR beta chain stems from a study of response to subunit inactivated influenza vaccine. Study-level points and caveats: With each seasonal influenza vaccination, the authors suggested, few new T cells are recruited.

Trimming took 5 bases from V and 7 from J, leaving 17 bases between them. The CDR3 is 15 residues long. Germline V gives CDR1 LNHNV, CDR2 YYDKDF (reference sequence). One entry per CDR3 protein, called by TCRdb with MiXCR from the RT-PCR reads. The profile shows more than 700,000 distinct CDR3 sequences, approximately 21% of them singletons. This clonotype was observed a few times. Antigen unknown. Sequenced here: PBMCs from blood, sampled about 5 days after vaccination. This TCR came from a man aged 45-65 years who received an inactivated influenza vaccine. V is TRBV15 and J is TRBJ2-2, with D possibly TRBD2 on 5 matching bases. CDR3 DNA: TGTGCCACCAGCGGGAGACTAAATTTTGGCGGGGAGCTGTTTTTT. Encoded protein: CATSGRLNFGGELFF.